Presented here are 9 T cell receptor beta chains from one specimen sequenced in a study of cytomegalovirus exposure and HLA in healthy donors. This PCR relied on a set of 60 Vbeta primers and 13 Jbeta primers. Sequencing used immunoSEQ multiplex PCR; TCRdb keeps in-frame clones, though not all of them. The sample lists about 140,000 clones, approximately 62% seen once, with around 1.6% in the top ten. The material sequenced was PBMCs. The origin of the receptors is a human donor in good health.

The J gene is TRBJ2-5, the V gene TRBV5-1; 9 positions match TRBD2. The end of the DNA is better explained by TRBJ2-7, so the J call may be wrong. CDR1 is SGHRS, CDR2 YFSETQ, per germline. The CDR3 length is 17 residues. The CDR3 coding sequence is TGCGCCAGCAGCTTGGGAGCGGGAGGCCCCTCATTGTCCGAGCAGTACTTC. Its protein is CASSLGAGGPSLSEQYF.

The table lists this clone with a few counts. The chain couples TRBV18 to TRBJ2-3; 7 bases align to TRBD1. Germline-derived CDR1 and CDR2 are KGHSH and LQKENI. The J segment lost 6 bases and the V segment lost 2 bases, leaving 8 bases of the junction unmatched. The CDR3 sequence is 15 residues long. DNA for the CDR3: TGTGCCAGCTCACCAGTCACAGGGGATTACGATACGCAGTATTTT. This gives the protein CASSPVTGDYDTQYF.

This clone is a singleton in its sample. The chain couples TRBV5-1 to TRBJ2-2; TRBD2 agrees at 9 bases. Looked up from germline, CDR1 is SGHRS and CDR2 is YFSETQ. The CDR3 loop spans 19 amino acids. The ends lost 0 bases at V and 6 bases at J; junction bases unmatched: 15. The CDR3 sequence: CASSLAKAGGLRGSGELFF. The DNA of the CDR3 is TGCGCCAGCAGCTTGGCCAAAGCGGGAGGATTAAGGGGTTCCGGGGAGCTGTTTTTT.

This clone was observed a handful of times. The V call is TRBV29-1, the J call TRBJ2-1, with unresolved D. V was trimmed by 4 bases and J by 9 bases, leaving 10 bases between them. The CDR3 extends over 11 amino acids. Germline V gene data show CDR1 as SQVTM and CDR2 as ANQGSEA. CDR3 sequence (DNA): TGCAGCGTTGTTCGATCGGGTGAGCAGTTCTTC. It translates to CSVVRSGEQFF.

This clone was seen more than once but under ten times. The rearrangement uses TRBV5-6 and TRBJ2-3, with TRBD1 matching over 7 bases. This CDR3 spans 13 amino acids. Unmatched junction bases numbered 4, after V lost 4 bases and J lost 5 bases. Germline CDR1 is SGHDT and CDR2 is YYEEEE. The DNA of the CDR3 is TGTGCCAGCAGCGGGACAGAGGAAGATACGCAGTATTTT. This codes for CASSGTEEDTQYF.

This clone was observed a handful of times. The rearrangement uses TRBV5-4 and TRBJ2-7, with a weak D call TRBD2 (5 bases). V lost 4 bases, J lost 0 bases, and 11 bases lay in between. The CDR3 sequence is 14 residues long. Germline V gene sequence: CDR1 SGHNT, CDR2 YYREEE (reference sequence). CDR3 sequence: CASSQDSSSYEQYF. Here the CDR3 DNA reads TGTGCCAGCAGCCAGGACTCCTCCTCCTACGAGCAGTACTTC.

The V gene is TRBV28, the J gene TRBJ2-5; maybe TRBD2 (6 bases). Germline CDR1 is MDHEN and CDR2 is SYDVKM. The length of the CDR3 is 14 residues. Trimming cost V 5 bases and J 9 bases, with 19 bases left between them. The CDR3 coding sequence is TGTGCCAGCAGTCCACCCACAGGTGGGGAGGCCCAGTACTTC. It encodes CASSPPTGGEAQYF.

This clone was recorded a few times. The chain carries TRBV6-1 and TRBJ2-3; TRBD1 matches 7 bases. The junction had 4 bases not matched to a gene; V was cut back by 2 bases and J by 5 bases. Germline loops: CDR1 MNHNS, CDR2 SASEGT. The length of the CDR3 is 14 residues. The CDR3: CASSEWTGEDTQYF. In DNA form, the CDR3 reads TGTGCCAGCAGTGAATGGACAGGAGAAGATACGCAGTATTTT.

The chain uses TRBV18 and TRBJ2-3, with 8 bases that match TRBD2. The CDR3 runs 16 residues. Germline assignment: CDR1 KGHSH and CDR2 LQKENI. With 3 bases clipped from V and 3 bases from J, the junction kept 8 bases outside the gene matches. Here the CDR3 DNA reads TGTGCCAGCTCACCGTTATCGAGCGGGAGTACAGATACGCAGTATTTT. Translated: CASSPLSSGSTDTQYF. Full variable domain (outside the CDR3, taken from reference TRBV18 and TRBJ2-3): NAGVMQNPRHLVRRRGQEARLRCSPMKGHSHVYWYRQLPEEGLKFMVYLQKENIIDESGMPKERFSAEFPKEGPSILRIQQVVRGDSAAYFCASSPLSSGSTDTQYFGPGTRLTVL.